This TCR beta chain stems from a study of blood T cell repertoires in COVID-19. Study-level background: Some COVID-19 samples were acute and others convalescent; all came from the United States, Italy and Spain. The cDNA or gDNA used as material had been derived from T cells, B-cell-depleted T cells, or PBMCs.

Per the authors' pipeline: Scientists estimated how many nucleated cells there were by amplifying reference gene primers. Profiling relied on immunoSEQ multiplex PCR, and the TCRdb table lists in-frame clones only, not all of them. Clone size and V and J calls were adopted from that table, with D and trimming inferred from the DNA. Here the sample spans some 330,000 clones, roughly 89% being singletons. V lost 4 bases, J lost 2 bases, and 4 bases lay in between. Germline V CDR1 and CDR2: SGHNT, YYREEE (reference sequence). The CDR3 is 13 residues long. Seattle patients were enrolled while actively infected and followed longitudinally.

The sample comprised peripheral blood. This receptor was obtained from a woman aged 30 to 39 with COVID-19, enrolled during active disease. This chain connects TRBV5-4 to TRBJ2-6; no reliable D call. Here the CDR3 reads CASSNTGANVLTF. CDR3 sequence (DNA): TGTGCCAGCAGCAACACTGGGGCCAACGTCCTGACTTTC.